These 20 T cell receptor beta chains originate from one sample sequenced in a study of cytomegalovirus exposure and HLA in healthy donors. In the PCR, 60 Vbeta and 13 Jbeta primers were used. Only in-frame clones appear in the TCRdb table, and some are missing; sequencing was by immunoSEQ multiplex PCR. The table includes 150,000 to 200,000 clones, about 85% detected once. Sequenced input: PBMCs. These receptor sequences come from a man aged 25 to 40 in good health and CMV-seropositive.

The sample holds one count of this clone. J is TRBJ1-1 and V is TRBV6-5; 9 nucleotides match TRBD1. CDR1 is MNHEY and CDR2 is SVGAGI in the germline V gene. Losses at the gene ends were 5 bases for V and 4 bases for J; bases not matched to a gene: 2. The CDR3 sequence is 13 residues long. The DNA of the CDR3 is TGTGCCAGCAGTCAGACAGGGGGCACTGAAGCTTTCTTT. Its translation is CASSQTGGTEAFF.

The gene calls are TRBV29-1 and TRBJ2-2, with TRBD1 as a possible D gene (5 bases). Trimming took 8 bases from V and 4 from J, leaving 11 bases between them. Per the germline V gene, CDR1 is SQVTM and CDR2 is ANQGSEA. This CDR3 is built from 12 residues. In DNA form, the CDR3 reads TGCAGCACCAAAGGGGCCACCGGGGAGCTGTTTTTT. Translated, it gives CSTKGATGELFF.

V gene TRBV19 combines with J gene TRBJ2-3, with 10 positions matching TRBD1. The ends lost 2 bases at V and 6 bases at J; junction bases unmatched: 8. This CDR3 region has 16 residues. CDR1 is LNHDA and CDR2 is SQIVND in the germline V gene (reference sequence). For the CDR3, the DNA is TGTGCCAGTAGTATATTTCACGGGACAGGGGCCGATACGCAGTATTTT. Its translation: CASSIFHGTGADTQYF.

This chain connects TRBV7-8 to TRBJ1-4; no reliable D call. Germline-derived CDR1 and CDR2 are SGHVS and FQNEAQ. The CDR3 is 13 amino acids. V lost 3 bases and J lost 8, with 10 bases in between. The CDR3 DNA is TGTGCCAGCAGCTTCGGTTCCCCAGAAAAACTGTTTTTT. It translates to CASSFGSPEKLFF.

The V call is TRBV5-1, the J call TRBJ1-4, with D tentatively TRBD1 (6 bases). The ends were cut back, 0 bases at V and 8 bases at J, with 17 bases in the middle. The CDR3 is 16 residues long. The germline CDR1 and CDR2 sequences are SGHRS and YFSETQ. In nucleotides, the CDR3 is TGCGCCAGCAGCTTGGTGGTACAGGGAACTCAAGAAAAACTGTTTTTT. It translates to CASSLVVQGTQEKLFF.

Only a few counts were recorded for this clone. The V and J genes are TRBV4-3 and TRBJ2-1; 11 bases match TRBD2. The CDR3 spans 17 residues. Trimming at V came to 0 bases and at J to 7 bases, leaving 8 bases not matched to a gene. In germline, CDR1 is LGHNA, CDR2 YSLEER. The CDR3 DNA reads TGCGCCAGCAGCCAAGAGCTCAGGACTAGCGGGTTTAATGAGCAGTTCTTC. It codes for CASSQELRTSGFNEQFF.

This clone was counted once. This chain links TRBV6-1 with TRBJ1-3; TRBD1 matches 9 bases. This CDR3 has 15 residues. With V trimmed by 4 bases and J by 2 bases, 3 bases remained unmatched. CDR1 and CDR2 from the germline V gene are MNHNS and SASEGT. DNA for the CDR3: TGTGCCAGCAGTGGGCGACAGGGGGCTGGAAACACCATATATTTT. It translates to CASSGRQGAGNTIYF.

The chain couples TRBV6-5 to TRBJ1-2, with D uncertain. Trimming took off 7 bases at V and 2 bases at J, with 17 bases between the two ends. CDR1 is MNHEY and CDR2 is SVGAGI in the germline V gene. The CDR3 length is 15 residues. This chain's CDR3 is CASTESRIANYGYTF. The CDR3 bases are TGTGCCAGCACCGAGTCAAGAATTGCGAACTATGGCTACACCTTC.

The CDR3 DNA sequence: TGTGCCAGCAGCCTAACAGGGGGCCCTGGAAACACCATATATTTT. Translation gives CASSLTGGPGNTIYF. The chain links TRBV7-2 to TRBJ1-3; 9 nucleotides match TRBD1. The CDR3 length is 15 residues. The V gene's germline CDR1 is SGHTA and CDR2 FQGNSA. V trimming: 5 bases; J trimming: 2 bases; junction bases outside the gene matches: 4.

CDR3 DNA: TGTGCCAGTAGTTCTCAGGGGTCCGGGGAGCTGTTTTTT. Protein sequence: CASSSQGSGELFF. The rearrangement links TRBV19 to TRBJ2-2; D might be TRBD1 (6 bases). The CDR3 spans 13 residues. Trimming pared 5 bases from V and 6 bases from J, leaving 10 bases between. Germline loops: CDR1 LNHDA, CDR2 SQIVND (reference sequence).

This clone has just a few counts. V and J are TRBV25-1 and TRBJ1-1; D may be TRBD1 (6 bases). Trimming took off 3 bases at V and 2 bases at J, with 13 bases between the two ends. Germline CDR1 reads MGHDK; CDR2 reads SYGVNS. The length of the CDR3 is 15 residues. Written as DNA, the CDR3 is TGTGCCAGCAGTGACCAGACAGGATTCAACACTGAAGCTTTCTTT. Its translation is CASSDQTGFNTEAFF.

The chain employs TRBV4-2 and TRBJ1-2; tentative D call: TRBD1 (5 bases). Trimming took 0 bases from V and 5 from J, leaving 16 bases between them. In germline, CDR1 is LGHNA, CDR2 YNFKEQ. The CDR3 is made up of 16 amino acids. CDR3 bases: TGTGCCAGCAGCCAAGATCCCCGGGGGGGGAGTTATGGCTACACCTTC. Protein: CASSQDPRGGSYGYTF.

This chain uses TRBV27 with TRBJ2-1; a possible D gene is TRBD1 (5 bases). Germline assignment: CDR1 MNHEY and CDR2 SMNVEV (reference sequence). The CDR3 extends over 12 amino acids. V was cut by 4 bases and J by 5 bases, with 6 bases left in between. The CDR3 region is CASSWTNNEQFF. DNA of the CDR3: TGTGCCAGCAGTTGGACAAACAATGAGCAGTTCTTC.

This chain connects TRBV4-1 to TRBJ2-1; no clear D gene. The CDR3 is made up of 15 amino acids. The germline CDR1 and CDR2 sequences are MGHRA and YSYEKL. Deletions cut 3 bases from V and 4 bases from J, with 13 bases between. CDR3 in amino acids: CASSHYSLEYNEQFF. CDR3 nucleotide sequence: TGCGCCAGCAGCCACTACTCTTTAGAATACAATGAGCAGTTCTTC.

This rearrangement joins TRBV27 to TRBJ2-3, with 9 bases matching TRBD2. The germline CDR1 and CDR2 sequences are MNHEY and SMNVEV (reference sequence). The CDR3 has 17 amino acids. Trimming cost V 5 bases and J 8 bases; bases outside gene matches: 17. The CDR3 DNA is TGTGCCAGCAGTCTCCGCCCCGTTAGCGGGAGCTCAACTACGCAGTATTTT. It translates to CASSLRPVSGSSTTQYF.

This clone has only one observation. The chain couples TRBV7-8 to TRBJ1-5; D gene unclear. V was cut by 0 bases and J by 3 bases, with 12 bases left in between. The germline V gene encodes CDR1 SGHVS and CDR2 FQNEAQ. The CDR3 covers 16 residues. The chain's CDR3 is CASSLASGPTNQPQHF. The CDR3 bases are TGTGCCAGCAGCTTAGCGTCGGGTCCGACCAATCAGCCCCAGCATTTT.

As DNA, the CDR3 is TGTGCCAGCAGCTTAGACAGCGGGAGGGGTTCCTACGAGCAGTACTTC. It specifies CASSLDSGRGSYEQYF. The rearrangement joins TRBV7-9 to TRBJ2-7; 10 bases are shared with TRBD2. Germline V lookup: CDR1 SEHNR, CDR2 FQNEAQ (reference sequence). The V and J ends lost 1 base and 1 base, in that order; junction bases with no gene match: 4. This CDR3 contains 16 residues.

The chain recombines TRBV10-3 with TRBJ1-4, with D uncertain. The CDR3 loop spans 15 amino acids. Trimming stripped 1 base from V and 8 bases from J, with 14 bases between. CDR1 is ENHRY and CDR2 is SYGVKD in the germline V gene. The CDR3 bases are TGTGCCATCAGTGAGTATGCCGCCCATGAGGAAAAACTGTTTTTT. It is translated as CAISEYAAHEEKLFF.

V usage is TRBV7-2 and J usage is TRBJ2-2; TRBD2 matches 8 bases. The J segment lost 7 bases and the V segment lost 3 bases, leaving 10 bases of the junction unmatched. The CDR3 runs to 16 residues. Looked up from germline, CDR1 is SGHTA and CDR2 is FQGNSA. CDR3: CASSFPSGSLGGELFF. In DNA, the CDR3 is TGTGCCAGCAGCTTCCCAAGCGGGAGTCTTGGCGGGGAGCTGTTTTTT. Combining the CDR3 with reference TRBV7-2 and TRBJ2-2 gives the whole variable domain GAGVSQSPSNKVTEKGKDVELRCDPISGHTALYWYRQSLGQGLEFLIYFQGNSAPDKSGLPSDRFSAERTGGSVSTLTIQRTQQEDSAVYLCASSFPSGSLGGELFFGEGSRLTVL.

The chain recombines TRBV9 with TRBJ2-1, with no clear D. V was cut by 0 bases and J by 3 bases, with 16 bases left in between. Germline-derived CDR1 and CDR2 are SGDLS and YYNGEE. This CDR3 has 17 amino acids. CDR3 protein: CASSVDDSSYFYNEQFF. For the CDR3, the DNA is TGTGCCAGCAGCGTAGATGATAGTTCCTATTTCTACAATGAGCAGTTCTTC.